This TCR beta chain stems from a study of blood T cell repertoires in COVID-19. CDR1 MDHEN and CDR2 SYDVKM come from the germline V gene. V lost 3 bases and J 9 bases, leaving 15 bases between the germline ends. This CDR3 has 15 amino acids. In the authors' methods: Estimation of nucleated cell counts relied on the amplification of reference gene primers. The data were produced by immunoSEQ multiplex PCR, yet TCRdb's version contains in-frame clones alone and is incomplete. D and trimming come from the DNA, and the V and J calls and clone size come from that table. Counted here are around 310,000 clones, 85% to 90% occurring once; the ten biggest clones make up around 0.96%.

Material: peripheral blood. The gene calls are TRBV28 and TRBJ1-6, with D hard to call. The receptor was derived from a woman aged 40 to 50 with COVID-19, enrolled during active disease. The CDR3 nucleotides are TGTGCCAGCAGTTTCCCCGGGGTCGGCTTTTCACCCCTCCACTTT. Amino acid sequence: CASSFPGVGFSPLHF.